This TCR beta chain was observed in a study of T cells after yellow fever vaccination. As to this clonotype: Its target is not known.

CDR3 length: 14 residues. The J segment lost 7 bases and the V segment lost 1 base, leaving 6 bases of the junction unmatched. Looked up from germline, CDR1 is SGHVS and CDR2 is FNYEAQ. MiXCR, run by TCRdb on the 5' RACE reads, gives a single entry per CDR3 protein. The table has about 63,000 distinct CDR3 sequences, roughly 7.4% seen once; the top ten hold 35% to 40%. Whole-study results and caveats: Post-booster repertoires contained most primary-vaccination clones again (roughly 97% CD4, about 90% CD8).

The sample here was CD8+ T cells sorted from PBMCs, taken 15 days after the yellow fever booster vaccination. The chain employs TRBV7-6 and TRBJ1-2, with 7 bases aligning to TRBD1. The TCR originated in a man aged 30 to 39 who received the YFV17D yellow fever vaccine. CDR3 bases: TGTGCCAGCAGCTTAGGGGAGGGGGCAGGTGGCTACACCTTC. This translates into CASSLGEGAGGYTF.